The next 31 T cell receptor beta chains were all read from a single sample in a study of tumor-infiltrating lymphocytes in oesophageal squamous cell carcinoma. MiXCR was run by TCRdb on the PCR reads, yielding one entry per CDR3 protein. The sample gives 10,000 to 15,000 distinct CDR3 sequences, 55% to 70% of which show up once; about 34% is in the top ten. Input material: esophageal tumor tissue. The receptors come from a female donor with esophageal squamous cell carcinoma.

On this clonotype: One end of the junction is discordant with germline, which a read error may explain. The chain uses TRBV10-3 and TRBJ2-7; D uncertain. CDR3 length: 18 residues. CDR1 is ENHRY, CDR2 SYGVKD, per germline. CDR3 residues: CAISESSEGISTSDEQYF. The CDR3 region has the DNA TGTGCCATCAGTGAGTCGAGTGAAGGGATAAGTACCTCCGACGAGCAGTACTTC.

Note on this clonotype: Sequence at one end of the junction differs from germline and may be a read error. The chain combines TRBV7-6 with TRBJ2-1, with 9 bases that match TRBD1. The J call is doubtful: the DNA matches TRBJ2-5 better. This CDR3 is 14 amino acids long. Germline CDR1 SGHVS, CDR2 FNYEAQ. CDR3: CASSPTGGGETQYF. DNA of the CDR3: TGTGCTAGCAGCCCGACAGGGGGAGGAGAGACCCAGTACTTC.

This chain connects TRBV7-9 to TRBJ2-1, with TRBD2 matching over 15 bases. The CDR3 has 16 residues. With 5 bases clipped from V and 7 bases from J, the junction kept 6 bases outside the gene matches. Germline-derived CDR1 and CDR2 are SEHNR and FQNEAQ (reference sequence). The DNA of the CDR3 is TGTGCCAGCAGCCCAGGACTAGCGGGAGGGCCGAATGAGCAGTTCTTC. Amino acid sequence: CASSPGLAGGPNEQFF. Combining the CDR3 with reference TRBV7-9 and TRBJ2-1 gives the whole variable domain DTGVSQNPRHKITKRGQNVTFRCDPISEHNRLYWYRQTLGQGPEFLTYFQNEAQLEKSRLLSDRFSAERPKGSFSTLEIQRTEQGDSAMYLCASSPGLAGGPNEQFFGPGTRLTVL.

The chain couples TRBV7-9 to TRBJ2-3, with D possibly TRBD1 on 5 matching bases. V gave up 4 bases and J gave up 6 bases, with 14 bases separating them. The CDR3 loop spans 14 amino acids. Germline V lookup: CDR1 SEHNR, CDR2 FQNEAQ (reference sequence). The DNA for the CDR3 is TGTGCCAGCAGCTGGACAAGTGCCCGCGATACGCAGTATTTT. Residues: CASSWTSARDTQYF.

The chain employs TRBV7-2 and TRBJ2-6; 8 bases are shared with TRBD2. V lost 5 bases to trimming and J lost 0 bases; unmatched junction nucleotides: 6. This CDR3 contains 17 residues. Germline CDR1 SGHTA, CDR2 FQGNSA. The CDR3: CASSPRGGPSGANVLTF. The CDR3 DNA reads as TGTGCCAGCAGCCCCCGGGGGGGACCCTCTGGGGCCAACGTCCTGACTTTC.

The chain joins TRBV7-2 to TRBJ2-3, with 12 bases that match TRBD2. After removal of 4 bases from V and 1 base from J, the junction contained 9 bases not matched to a gene. Per germline, CDR1 SGHTA and CDR2 FQGNSA. The CDR3 is 18 amino acids. The CDR3 loop is CASSSQTSGRWGTDTQYF. In DNA, the CDR3 is TGTGCCAGCAGCTCCCAGACTAGCGGGAGATGGGGCACAGATACGCAGTATTTT.

The chain is built from TRBV7-4 and TRBJ2-7; 10 positions agree with TRBD1. The J call is in doubt because the DNA end fits TRBJ2-1 better. Germline CDR1 reads SGHVT; CDR2 reads SQSDAQ. The CDR3 contains 16 residues. The CDR3 here is CASNDFPGQGTYEQFF. The CDR3 DNA reads as TGTGCCAGCAACGATTTTCCGGGACAGGGGACCTACGAGCAGTTCTTC.

The CDR3 is CASGSGSSYNEQFF. CDR3 nucleotide sequence: TGCGCCAGCGGATCGGGGAGCTCCTACAATGAGCAGTTCTTC. V is TRBV5-1 and J is TRBJ2-1; D may be TRBD2 (5 bases). CDR3 length equals 14 residues. V was clipped by 7 bases and J by 0 bases, with 11 bases between them. Germline assignment: CDR1 SGHRS and CDR2 YFSETQ.

The rearrangement joins TRBV6-6 to TRBJ2-1, with TRBD1 identical over 9 bases. The V segment lost 2 bases and the J segment 6 bases; nucleotides outside the gene matches: 5. The CDR3 is 15 residues long. In germline, CDR1 is MNHNY, CDR2 SVGAGI (reference sequence). Written as DNA, the CDR3 is TGTGCCAGCAGTTACACCGGGACAGGGAGCAATGAGCAGTTCTTC. Translated, it gives CASSYTGTGSNEQFF.

The CDR3 is CASSRVGANPRETQYF. The CDR3 DNA follows: TGTGCCAGCAGCCGGGTGGGGGCCAACCCCCGAGAGACCCAGTACTTC. The V and J genes are TRBV7-3 and TRBJ2-3, with TRBD1 as a possible D gene (6 bases). Gene TRBJ2-5 matches the end of the DNA better, so the J call may be wrong. The germline V gene has CDR1 SGHTA and CDR2 FQGTGA. There are 16 residues in the CDR3.

The V call is TRBV24-1, the J call TRBJ2-3, with a tentative D call TRBD2 (5 bases). CDR3 length: 14 amino acids. V was clipped by 3 bases and J by 14 bases, with 20 bases between them. Per the germline V gene, CDR1 is KGHDR and CDR2 is SFDVKD. The CDR3 loop reads CATSDPNYTGELYF. CDR3 DNA sequence: TGTGCCACCAGTGATCCGAATTACACCGGGGAGCTGTATTTT.

The chain couples TRBV7-2 to TRBJ2-5, with 8 bases lining up with TRBD2. The end of the DNA is better explained by TRBJ2-1, so the J call may be wrong. The CDR3 totals 15 residues. CDR1 SGHTA and CDR2 FQGNSA come from the germline V gene. CDR3 sequence: CASSPIAGKGVEQFF. The CDR3 nucleotides read TGTGCCAGCAGCCCAATAGCGGGAAAGGGAGTTGAGCAGTTCTTC.

The V call is TRBV7-3, the J call TRBJ2-6, with TRBD1 as a possible D gene (6 bases). The end of the DNA fits TRBJ2-5 better, so the J call may be wrong. CDR1 SGHTA and CDR2 FQGTGA come from the germline V gene. CDR3 length: 16 amino acids. CDR3 protein: CASSLNAQGSQETQYF. The CDR3 nucleotides read TGTGCCAGCAGCTTAAATGCCCAGGGGAGCCAAGAGACCCAGTACTTC.

V and J are TRBV7-3 and TRBJ2-5; 8 bases align to TRBD2. Germline loops: CDR1 SGHTA, CDR2 FQGTGA. The CDR3 spans 16 residues. V dropped 2 bases and J dropped 11; count of bases not matched to a gene: 16. For the CDR3, the DNA is TGTGCCAGCAGCTTATACGGAGCGGGAGTGGACAATGAGCAGTACTTC. Translated, it gives CASSLYGAGVDNEQYF.

About this clonotype: Since the CDR3 does not end with the conserved phenylalanine or tryptophan, this likely comes from a read error. The DNA is left out, because the CDR3 cannot be placed on it with certainty; the CDR3 is given as TCRdb lists it. This chain joins TRBV7-5 and TRBJ2-1. TRBV7-5 is a pseudogene locus. The CDR3 has 18 amino acids, counting both end residues. CDR3: CISVPEAPTANYGYTFGS.

The CDR3 region is CASSFLSGTSSYNEQFF. The CDR3 nucleotides read TGTGCCAGCAGCTTCCTTAGTGGGACAAGCTCCTACAATGAGCAGTTCTTC. This rearrangement joins TRBV7-8 to TRBJ2-1; TRBD1 is a possible D gene (6 bases). The CDR3 has 17 amino acids. The germline V and J ends were trimmed by 3 bases and 0 bases, with 15 bases remaining between them. Germline V gene data show CDR1 as SGHVS and CDR2 as FQNEAQ.

This clonotype has at least ten counts. This chain joins TRBV5-1 and TRBJ2-7, with D perhaps matching TRBD2 (7 bases). The CDR3 totals 19 residues. In germline, CDR1 is SGHRS, CDR2 YFSETQ. V gave up 2 bases and J gave up 2 bases, with 26 bases separating them. The CDR3 bases are TGCGCCAGCAGCTTCTGGGAGGGGGGAACAAGCGGGGCACCCTACGAGCAGTACTTC. Amino acid sequence: CASSFWEGGTSGAPYEQYF. The full variable domain, in which reference TRBV5-1 and TRBJ2-7 provide the parts outside the CDR3, is KAGVTQTPRYLIKTRGQQVTLSCSPISGHRSVSWYQQTPGQGLQFLFEYFSETQRNKGNFPGRFSGRQFSNSRSEMNVSTLELGDSALYLCASSFWEGGTSGAPYEQYFGPGTRLTVT.

This clonotype was picked up many times. This CDR3 is CASLSGTGKYNEQFF. In DNA form, the CDR3 reads TGCGCCAGCTTAAGCGGAACCGGCAAATACAATGAGCAGTTCTTC. The rearrangement joins TRBV5-1 to TRBJ2-1, with D perhaps TRBD2 (5 bases). The CDR3 runs 15 residues. Per the germline V gene, CDR1 is SGHRS and CDR2 is YFSETQ. Trimming pared 7 bases from V and 4 bases from J, leaving 18 bases between.

Judged by abundance, this clonotype is medium-sized. This sequence joins TRBV11-2 and TRBJ2-7, with a possible D match to TRBD1 (6 bases). Trimming removed 1 base from V and 2 bases from J, with 15 bases in between. This CDR3 has 16 residues. The germline gives CDR1 SGHAT, CDR2 FQNNGV. The CDR3: CASSLGLTGKAYEQYF. CDR3 coding DNA: TGTGCCAGCAGCTTAGGTCTTACAGGGAAAGCCTACGAGCAGTACTTC. Full variable domain (outside the CDR3, taken from reference TRBV11-2 and TRBJ2-7): EAGVAQSPRYKIIEKRQSVAFWCNPISGHATLYWYQQILGQGPKLLIQFQNNGVVDDSQLPKDRFSAERLKGVDSTLKIQPAKLEDSAVYLCASSLGLTGKAYEQYFGPGTRLTVT.

The rearrangement uses TRBV7-9 and TRBJ2-1; 11 positions match TRBD2. CDR1 and CDR2 (germline): SEHNR, FQNEAQ (reference sequence). Losses at the gene ends were 4 bases for V and 8 bases for J; bases not matched to a gene: 7. The CDR3 consists of 15 residues. The CDR3 DNA is TGTGCCAGCAGCTACACTAGCGGGAGTGTCTATGAGCAGTTCTTC. Translating it yields CASSYTSGSVYEQFF. The full variable domain, its missing parts supplied by reference TRBV7-9 and TRBJ2-1, is DTGVSQNPRHKITKRGQNVTFRCDPISEHNRLYWYRQTLGQGPEFLTYFQNEAQLEKSRLLSDRFSAERPKGSFSTLEIQRTEQGDSAMYLCASSYTSGSVYEQFFGPGTRLTVL.

Of note for this clonotype: The CDR3 does not end in the conserved phenylalanine or tryptophan, so this is likely a read error. No DNA is shown, since the ends of the CDR3 on it are uncertain; the CDR3 is the one TCRdb lists. This chain joins TRBV7-9 and TRBJ2-6; TRBD1, the D gene given by the table, was not confirmed from the DNA. Germline CDR1 is SEHNR and CDR2 is FQNEAQ (reference sequence). The length of the CDR3 is 20 amino acids, counting both ends. The CDR3: CASSGERDRVSGANVLTFGA.

This clonotype is labeled large. This sequence joins TRBV7-9 and TRBJ2-7; D is undetermined. The CDR3 spans 13 residues. CDR1 SEHNR and CDR2 FQNEAQ come from the germline V gene (reference sequence). V shed 5 bases and J shed 0 bases, with 8 bases lying between them. In DNA, the CDR3 is TGTGCCAGCAGCCCGCTGAACTCCTACGAGCAGTACTTC. Translating it yields CASSPLNSYEQYF.

The genes are TRBV7-8 and TRBJ2-1, with 9 bases fitting TRBD2. The V gene's germline CDR1 is SGHVS and CDR2 FQNEAQ. V gave up 3 bases and J gave up 5 bases; unmatched junction bases: 5. CDR3 length: 15 amino acids. The CDR3 reads CASSFMASGNNEQFF. The CDR3 DNA is TGTGCCAGCAGCTTTATGGCTAGCGGGAACAATGAGCAGTTCTTC.

A few counts support this clonotype. This likely comes from a read error, as the CDR3 has no conserved phenylalanine or tryptophan at its end. The limits of the CDR3 on the DNA are not certain, so only TCRdb's listed CDR3 is given. The rearrangement uses TRBV6-1 and TRBJ2-7; the table's D call of TRBD1 was not tested on the DNA. The CDR3 is 16 residues long, counting both termini. Germline CDR1 is MNHNS and CDR2 is SASEGT. CDR3 residues: CASRGTGGFYGYTFGS.

This clonotype was counted a single time. V is TRBV10-3 and J is TRBJ2-1; the D gene is possibly TRBD2 (6 bases). The last part of the DNA fits TRBJ2-7 better; the J call may be wrong. Germline-derived CDR1 and CDR2 are ENHRY and SYGVKD. This CDR3 contains 17 residues. DNA of the CDR3: TGTGCCATCAGTGAGTCAGGGCGGGGCCTAGGGTCCTACGAGCAGTACTTC. This encodes CAISESGRGLGSYEQYF.

The V gene is TRBV6-1, the J gene TRBJ2-4; TRBD1 aligns across 8 bases. The V segment lost 4 bases and the J segment 10 bases; nucleotides outside the gene matches: 9. The germline CDR1 and CDR2 sequences are MNHNS and SASEGT. This CDR3 has 14 residues. CDR3 coding DNA: TGTGCCAGCAGTGGGACAGGGCTGGCGGCTATTCAGTACTTC. Translation: CASSGTGLAAIQYF.

The chain employs TRBV5-5 and TRBJ2-4; D uncertain. The J call could be wrong; TRBJ2-7 is a better fit for the DNA end. The CDR3 has 13 residues. CDR1 SGHKS and CDR2 YYEKEE come from the germline V gene (reference sequence). The CDR3 protein is CASSFQGSYEQYF. The CDR3 DNA follows: TGTGCCAGCAGCTTTCAAGGGTCCTACGAGCAGTACTTC.

This clonotype was counted a single time. The chain combines TRBV6-6 with TRBJ2-7; 8 bases fit TRBD2. The end of the DNA is better explained by TRBJ2-1, so the J call may be wrong. This CDR3 has 17 amino acids. The germline gives CDR1 MNHNY, CDR2 SVGAGI (reference sequence). The CDR3 loop reads CASSYSPSGGAYNEQFF. As DNA, the CDR3 is TGTGCCAGCAGTTACTCACCCTCCGGGGGGGCCTACAATGAGCAGTTCTTC.

The chain joins TRBV20-1 to TRBJ2-4, with D possibly matching TRBD1 (6 bases). Germline V gives CDR1 DFQATT, CDR2 SNEGSKA (reference sequence). The CDR3 runs 15 residues. Trimming cost V 5 bases and J 7 bases, with 21 bases left between them. The CDR3 sequence is CSAPSRGTASNIQYF. The CDR3 DNA reads TGCAGTGCTCCCTCTAGGGGGACGGCATCCAACATTCAGTACTTC.

This clonotype is large by share. The chain couples TRBV28 to TRBJ2-6, with D uncertain. Germline V gene lookup returns CDR1 MDHEN and CDR2 SYDVKM. V lost 3 bases and J lost 0, with 9 bases in between. The CDR3 extends over 16 amino acids. The CDR3 spells CASSFRLISGANVLTF. The DNA of the CDR3 is TGTGCCAGCAGTTTCAGGCTTATCTCTGGGGCCAACGTCCTGACTTTC.

This clonotype was seen ten or more times. The chain joins TRBV15 to TRBJ1-1; D is undetermined. Germline values: CDR1 LNHNV, CDR2 YYDKDF (reference sequence). V lost 3 bases, J lost 1 base, and 12 bases lay in between. The CDR3 is 15 amino acids. CDR3 in amino acids: CATSRTGRRNTEAFF. DNA of the CDR3: TGTGCCACCAGCAGGACGGGCAGGCGGAACACTGAAGCTTTCTTT.